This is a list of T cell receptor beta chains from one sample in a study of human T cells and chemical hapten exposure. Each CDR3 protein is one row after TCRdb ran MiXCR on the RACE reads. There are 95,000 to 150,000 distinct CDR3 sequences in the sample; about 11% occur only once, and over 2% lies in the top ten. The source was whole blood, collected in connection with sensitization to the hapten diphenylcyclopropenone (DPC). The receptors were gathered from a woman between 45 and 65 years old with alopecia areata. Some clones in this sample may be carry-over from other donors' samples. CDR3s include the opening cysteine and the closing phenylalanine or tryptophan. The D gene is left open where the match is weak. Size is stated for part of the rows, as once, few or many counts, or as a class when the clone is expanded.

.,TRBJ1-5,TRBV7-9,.,CASQIQLQHF,TGTGCCAGCCAAATTCAGCTCCAGCATTTT
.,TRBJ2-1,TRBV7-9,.,CASSPPAGTQYNEQFF,TGTGCCAGCAGCCCCCCCGCCGGGACGCAGTACAATGAGCAGTTCTTC
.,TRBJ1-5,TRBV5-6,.,CASSLGGIQPQHF,TGTGCCAGCAGCTTGGGGGGTATTCAGCCCCAGCATTTT
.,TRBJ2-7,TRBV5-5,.,CASSLATGIVYEQYF,TGTGCCAGCAGCTTGGCAACCGGGATTGTCTACGAGCAGTACTTC
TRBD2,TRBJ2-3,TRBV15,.,CATSSGGLAGPDTQYF,TGTGCCACCAGCAGCGGGGGACTAGCGGGTCCAGATACGCAGTATTTT
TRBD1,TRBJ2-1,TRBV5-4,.,CASSGGQGALEQFF,TGTGCCAGCAGCGGGGGACAGGGGGCTTTGGAGCAGTTCTTC
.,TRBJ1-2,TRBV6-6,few,CASRGVHYGYTF,TGCGCCAGCAGAGGGGTGCACTATGGCTACACCTTC
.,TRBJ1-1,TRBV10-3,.,CAIRGGPNTEAFF,TGTGCCATCAGGGGGGGGCCCAACACTGAAGCTTTCTTT
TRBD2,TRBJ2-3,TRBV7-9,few,CASSLGLAGGKDTQYF,TGTGCCAGCAGCCTTGGACTAGCGGGAGGGAAAGATACGCAGTATTTT
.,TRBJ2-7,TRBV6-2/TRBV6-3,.,CASSYGGTYEQYF,TGTGCCAGCAGTTACGGCGGAACCTACGAGCAGTACTTC